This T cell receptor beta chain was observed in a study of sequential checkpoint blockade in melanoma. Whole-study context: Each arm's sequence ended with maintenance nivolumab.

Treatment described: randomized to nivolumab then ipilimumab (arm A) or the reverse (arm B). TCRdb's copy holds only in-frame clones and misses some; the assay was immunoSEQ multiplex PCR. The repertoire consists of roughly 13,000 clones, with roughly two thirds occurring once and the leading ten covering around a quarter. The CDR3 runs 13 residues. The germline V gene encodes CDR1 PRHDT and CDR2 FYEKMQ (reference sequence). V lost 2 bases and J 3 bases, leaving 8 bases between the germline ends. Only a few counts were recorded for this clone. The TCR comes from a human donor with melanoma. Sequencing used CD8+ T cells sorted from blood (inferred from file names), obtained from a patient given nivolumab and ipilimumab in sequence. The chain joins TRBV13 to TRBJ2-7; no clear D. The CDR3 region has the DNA TGTGCCAGCAGCTTACAGAGCGACTACGAGCAGTACTTC. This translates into CASSLQSDYEQYF.